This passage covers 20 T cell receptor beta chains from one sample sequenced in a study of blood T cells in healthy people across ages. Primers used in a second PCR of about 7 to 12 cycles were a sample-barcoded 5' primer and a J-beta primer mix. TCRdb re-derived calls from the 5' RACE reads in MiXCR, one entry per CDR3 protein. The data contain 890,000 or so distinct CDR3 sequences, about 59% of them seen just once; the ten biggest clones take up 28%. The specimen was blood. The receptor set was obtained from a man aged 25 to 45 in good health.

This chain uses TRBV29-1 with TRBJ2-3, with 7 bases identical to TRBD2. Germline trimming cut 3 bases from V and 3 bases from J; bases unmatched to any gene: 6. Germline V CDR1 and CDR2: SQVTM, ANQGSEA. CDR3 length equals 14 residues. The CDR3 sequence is CSVEYGSGTDTQYF. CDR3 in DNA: TGCAGCGTTGAGTATGGTAGCGGGACAGATACGCAGTATTTT.

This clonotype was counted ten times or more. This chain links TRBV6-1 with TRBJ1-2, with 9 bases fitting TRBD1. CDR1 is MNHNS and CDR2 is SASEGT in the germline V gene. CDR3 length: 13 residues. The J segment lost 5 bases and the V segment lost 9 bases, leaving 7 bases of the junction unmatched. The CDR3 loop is CASQNGQGYGYTF. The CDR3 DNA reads TGTGCCAGTCAGAACGGACAGGGGTATGGCTACACCTTC.

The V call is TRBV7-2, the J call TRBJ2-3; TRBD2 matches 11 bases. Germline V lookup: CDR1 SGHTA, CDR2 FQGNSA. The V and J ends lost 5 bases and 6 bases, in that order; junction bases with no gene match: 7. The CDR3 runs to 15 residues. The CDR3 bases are TGTGCCAGCAGCACCGGGACTAGCGGTGCGGATACGCAGTATTTT. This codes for CASSTGTSGADTQYF.

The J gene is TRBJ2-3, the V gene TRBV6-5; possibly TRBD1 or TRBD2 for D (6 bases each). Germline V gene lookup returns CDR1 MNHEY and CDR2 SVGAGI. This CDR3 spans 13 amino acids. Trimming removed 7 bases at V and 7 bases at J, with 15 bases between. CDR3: CASTGGGRNTQYF. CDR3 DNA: TGTGCCAGCACCGGAGGGGGTAGGAATACGCAGTATTTT.

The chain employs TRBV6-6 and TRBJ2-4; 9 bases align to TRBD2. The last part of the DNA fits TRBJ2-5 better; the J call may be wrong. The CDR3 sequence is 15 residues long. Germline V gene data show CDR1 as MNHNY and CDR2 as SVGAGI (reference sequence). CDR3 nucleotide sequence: TGTGCCAGCAGTCCTAGCGGGGCGGAGCAAGAGACCCAGTACTTC. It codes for CASSPSGAEQETQYF.

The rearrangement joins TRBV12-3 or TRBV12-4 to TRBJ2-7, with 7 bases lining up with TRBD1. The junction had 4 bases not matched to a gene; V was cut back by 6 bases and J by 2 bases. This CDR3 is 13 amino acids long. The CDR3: CASRPDRAYEQYF. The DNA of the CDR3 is TGTGCCAGCAGACCCGACAGGGCCTACGAGCAGTACTTC.

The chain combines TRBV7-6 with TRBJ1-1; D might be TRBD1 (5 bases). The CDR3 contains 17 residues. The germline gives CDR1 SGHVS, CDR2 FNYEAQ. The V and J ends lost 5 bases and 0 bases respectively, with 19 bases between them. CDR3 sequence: CASSPATGTAMNTEAFF. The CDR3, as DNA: TGTGCCAGCAGCCCCGCCACGGGGACGGCAATGAACACTGAAGCTTTCTTT.

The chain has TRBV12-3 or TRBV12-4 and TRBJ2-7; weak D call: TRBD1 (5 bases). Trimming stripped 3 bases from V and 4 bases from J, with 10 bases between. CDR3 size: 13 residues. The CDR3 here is CASSFTDSYEQYF. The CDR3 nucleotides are TGTGCCAGCAGTTTCACTGACAGTTACGAGCAGTACTTC.

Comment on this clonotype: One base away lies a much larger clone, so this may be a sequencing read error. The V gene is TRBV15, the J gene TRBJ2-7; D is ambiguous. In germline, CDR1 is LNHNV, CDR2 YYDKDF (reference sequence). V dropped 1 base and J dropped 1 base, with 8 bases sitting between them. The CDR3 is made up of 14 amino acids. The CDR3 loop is CATSRGANSYEQYF. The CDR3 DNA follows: TGTGCCACCAGCAGAGGAGCCAATTCCTACGAGCAGTACTTC.

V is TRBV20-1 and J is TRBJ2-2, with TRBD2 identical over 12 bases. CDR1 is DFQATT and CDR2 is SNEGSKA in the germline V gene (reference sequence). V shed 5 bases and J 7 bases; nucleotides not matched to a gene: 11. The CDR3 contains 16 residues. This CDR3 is CSAPKRTSGEVGELFF. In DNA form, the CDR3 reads TGCAGTGCTCCTAAAAGGACTAGCGGGGAGGTCGGGGAGCTGTTTTTT.

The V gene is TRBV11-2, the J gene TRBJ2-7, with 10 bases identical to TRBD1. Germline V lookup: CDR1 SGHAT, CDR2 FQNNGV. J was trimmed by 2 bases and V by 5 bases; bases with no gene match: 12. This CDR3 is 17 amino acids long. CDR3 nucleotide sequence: TGTGCCAGCAGCCCCTCACTCCCGGGACAGGGGACCTACGAGCAGTACTTC. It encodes CASSPSLPGQGTYEQYF.

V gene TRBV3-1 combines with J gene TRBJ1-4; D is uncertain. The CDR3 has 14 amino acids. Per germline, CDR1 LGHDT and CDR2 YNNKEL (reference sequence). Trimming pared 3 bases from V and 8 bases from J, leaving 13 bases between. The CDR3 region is CASSHAGSWEKLFF. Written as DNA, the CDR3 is TGTGCCAGCAGCCACGCGGGGAGTTGGGAAAAACTGTTTTTT. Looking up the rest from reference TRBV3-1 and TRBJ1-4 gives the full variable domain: DTAVSQTPKYLVTQMGNDKSIKCEQNLGHDTMYWYKQDSKKFLKIMFSYNNKELIINETVPNRFSPKSPDKAHLNLHINSLELGDSAVYFCASSHAGSWEKLFFGSGTQLSVL.

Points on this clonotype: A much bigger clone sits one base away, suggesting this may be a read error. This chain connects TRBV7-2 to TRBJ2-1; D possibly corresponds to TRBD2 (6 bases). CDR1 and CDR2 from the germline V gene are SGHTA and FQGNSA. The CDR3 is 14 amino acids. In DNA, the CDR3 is TGTGCAGTTAGGGCGGGGATCTCCTACAATGAGCAGTTCTTC. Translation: CAVRAGISYNEQFF.

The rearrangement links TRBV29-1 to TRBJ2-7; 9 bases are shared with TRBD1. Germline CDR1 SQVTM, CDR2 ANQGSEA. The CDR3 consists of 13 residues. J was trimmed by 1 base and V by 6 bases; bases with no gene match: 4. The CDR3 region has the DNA TGCAGCGTGGACAGGGGAAATTCCTACGAGCAGTACTTC. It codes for CSVDRGNSYEQYF.

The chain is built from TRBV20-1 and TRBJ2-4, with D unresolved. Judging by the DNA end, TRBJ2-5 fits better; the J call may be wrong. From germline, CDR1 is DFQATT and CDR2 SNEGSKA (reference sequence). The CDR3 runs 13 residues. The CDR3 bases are TGCAGTGCTAGAGGGGCGGAAGAAGAGACCCAGTACTTC. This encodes CSARGAEEETQYF.

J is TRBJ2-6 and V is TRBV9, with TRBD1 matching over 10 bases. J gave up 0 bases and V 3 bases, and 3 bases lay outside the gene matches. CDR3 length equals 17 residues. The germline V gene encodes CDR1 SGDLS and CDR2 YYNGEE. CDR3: CASSATGGFSGANVLTF. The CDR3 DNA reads TGTGCCAGCAGCGCGACAGGGGGCTTCTCTGGGGCCAACGTCCTGACTTTC.

Here the CDR3 reads CAISERAGDPEQFF. CDR3 sequence (DNA): TGTGCCATCAGTGAGCGAGCGGGGGATCCTGAGCAGTTCTTC. The chain is built from TRBV10-3 and TRBJ2-1; 8 bases agree with TRBD2. This CDR3 has 14 residues. Germline CDR1 reads ENHRY; CDR2 reads SYGVKD. The J segment lost 9 bases and the V segment lost 2 bases, leaving 6 bases of the junction unmatched.

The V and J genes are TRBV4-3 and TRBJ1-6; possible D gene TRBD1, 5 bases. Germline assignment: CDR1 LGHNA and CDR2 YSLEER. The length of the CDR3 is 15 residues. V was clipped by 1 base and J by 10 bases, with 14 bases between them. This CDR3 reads CASSQAGQGRSPLHF. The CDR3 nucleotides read TGCGCCAGCAGCCAAGCGGGGCAGGGTAGATCACCCCTCCACTTT.

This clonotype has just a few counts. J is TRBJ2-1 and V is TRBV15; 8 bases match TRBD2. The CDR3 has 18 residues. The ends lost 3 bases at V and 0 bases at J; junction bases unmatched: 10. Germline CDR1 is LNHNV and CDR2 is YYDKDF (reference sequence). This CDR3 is CATSRTSWAGGSYNEQFF. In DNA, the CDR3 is TGTGCCACCAGCAGGACCTCGTGGGCGGGGGGCTCCTACAATGAGCAGTTCTTC.

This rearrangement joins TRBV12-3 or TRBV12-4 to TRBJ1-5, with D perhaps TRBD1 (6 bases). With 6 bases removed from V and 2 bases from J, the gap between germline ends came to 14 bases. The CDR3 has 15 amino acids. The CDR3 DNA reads TGTGCCAGCAGGGCAACAGGGACGGGCAATCAGCCCCAGCATTTT. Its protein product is CASRATGTGNQPQHF.